Presented here are 32 T cell receptor beta chains from one specimen sequenced in a study of cytomegalovirus exposure and HLA in healthy donors. Primers for the PCR totalled 60 Vbeta and 13 Jbeta. This table comes from immunoSEQ multiplex PCR, and its TCRdb copy is limited to in-frame clones, with some not included. The sample includes under 200,000 clones, roughly four fifths of them seen just once. Sequenced input: PBMCs. All receptors come from a female donor in good health and CMV-seronegative.

The V call is TRBV7-2, the J call TRBJ1-2, with 7 bases that match TRBD1. Germline lookup yields CDR1 SGHTA and CDR2 FQGNSA. CDR3 size: 16 residues. J gave up 5 bases and V 5 bases, and 14 bases lay outside the gene matches. The CDR3 sequence: CASSPTGQSHPYGYTF. CDR3 sequence (DNA): TGTGCCAGCAGCCCTACGGGACAGTCACATCCTTATGGCTACACCTTC.

The chain carries TRBV7-8 and TRBJ2-2; maybe TRBD2 (5 bases). Between the trimmed V and J ends, which lost 7 bases and 0 bases, there was a span of 21 bases. The CDR3 length is 18 residues. From germline, CDR1 is SGHVS and CDR2 FQNEAQ. The DNA for the CDR3 is TGTGCCAGCATCGCGCACTTGGACTCAACTTCGAACACCGGGGAGCTGTTTTTT. It codes for CASIAHLDSTSNTGELFF.

As regards this clone: Germline and junction disagree at one end, which may indicate a read error. V usage is TRBV7-9 and J usage is TRBJ2-2; no reliable D call. This CDR3 comprises 12 residues. Germline loops: CDR1 SEHNR, CDR2 FQNEAQ (reference sequence). CDR3 nucleotides: TGTTCCAGCAGCTTCTATCCCGGGGAGCTGTTTTTT. This sequence encodes CSSSFYPGELFF.

The chain joins TRBV27 to TRBJ1-5, with a weak D call TRBD1 (6 bases). The CDR3 covers 15 residues. Deletions cut 2 bases from V and 6 bases from J, with 14 bases between. The germline V gene has CDR1 MNHEY and CDR2 SMNVEV (reference sequence). This CDR3 reads CASSLTQGSSQPQHF. In DNA, the CDR3 is TGTGCCAGCAGTTTAACCCAGGGGAGTAGTCAGCCCCAGCATTTT.

The V and J genes are TRBV30 and TRBJ2-3, with TRBD2 matching over 9 bases. The CDR3 runs to 14 residues. J was trimmed by 3 bases and V by 3 bases; bases with no gene match: 4. Germline CDR1 is GTSNPN and CDR2 is SVGIG (reference sequence). The CDR3, as DNA: TGTGCCTGGAGGGTAGCGGGAGCGACAGATACGCAGTATTTT. It is translated as CAWRVAGATDTQYF.

The genes are TRBV27 and TRBJ2-1, with TRBD2 as a possible D gene (6 bases). V was trimmed by 3 bases and J by 1 base, leaving 13 bases between them. The CDR3 has 16 residues. CDR1 is MNHEY, CDR2 SMNVEV, per germline (reference sequence). CDR3 in DNA: TGTGCCAGCAGTTTTAGGCGGGGTGTATCCTACAATGAGCAGTTCTTC. Translating it yields CASSFRRGVSYNEQFF.

This rearrangement joins TRBV10-2 to TRBJ1-3, with D unresolved. Germline CDR1 reads WSHSY; CDR2 reads SAAADI. The CDR3 has 16 amino acids. V lost 6 bases and J 0 bases, leaving 15 bases between the germline ends. This chain's CDR3 is CASRLRGSHSGNTIYF. The CDR3 DNA follows: TGCGCCAGCAGATTGCGGGGATCCCACTCTGGAAACACCATATATTTT.

This sequence joins TRBV19 and TRBJ1-1; TRBD1 might be the D (6 bases). Germline CDR1 reads LNHDA; CDR2 reads SQIVND (reference sequence). There are 12 residues in the CDR3. Trimming removed 4 bases from V and 11 bases from J, with 14 bases in between. CDR3 DNA: TGTGCCAGTAGTAAAAGACAGGATTGGGCTTTCTTT. Its translation: CASSKRQDWAFF.

In its sample, this clone was seen a few times. The chain uses TRBV5-6 and TRBJ1-2, with 7 bases fitting TRBD1. Germline V gene lookup returns CDR1 SGHDT and CDR2 YYEEEE. This CDR3 comprises 17 residues. J was trimmed by 4 bases and V by 4 bases; bases with no gene match: 16. The CDR3 nucleotides read TGTGCCAGCAGCACCTCGACGGACAGGCGGTTCCTCTATGGCTACACCTTC. Amino acids: CASSTSTDRRFLYGYTF.

This chain connects TRBV6-9 to TRBJ2-5; 11 nucleotides agree with TRBD1. Germline V CDR1 and CDR2: MNHGY, SVAAGI. V trimming: 8 bases; J trimming: 2 bases; junction bases outside the gene matches: 13. There are 17 residues in the CDR3. The CDR3 reads CASHSGQGAQGQETQYF. As DNA, the CDR3 is TGTGCCAGCCATTCTGGACAGGGGGCGCAGGGGCAAGAGACCCAGTACTTC.

CDR3 nucleotides: TGTGCCTGGAGGGTACAGGGGGCCGACACCGGGGAGCTGTTTTTT. As protein: CAWRVQGADTGELFF. The chain combines TRBV30 with TRBJ2-2; 9 bases fit TRBD1. Germline CDR1 is GTSNPN and CDR2 is SVGIG (reference sequence). CDR3 size: 15 residues. The trim removed 3 bases at V and 3 bases at J, leaving 5 bases unmatched.

The rearrangement links TRBV27 to TRBJ2-7; possibly TRBD1 for D (6 bases). The germline gives CDR1 MNHEY, CDR2 SMNVEV (reference sequence). Trimming removed 6 bases from V and 0 bases from J, with 12 bases in between. CDR3 length equals 14 residues. CDR3 residues: CASRSTGDSYEQYF. CDR3 sequence (DNA): TGTGCCAGCAGATCGACAGGTGACTCCTACGAGCAGTACTTC.

This clone appeared once. A junction boundary mismatches the germline segment, possibly from a read error. The chain is built from TRBV19 and TRBJ2-1, with D uncertain. CDR1 is LNHDA, CDR2 SQIVND, per germline (reference sequence). CDR3 size: 14 residues. CDR3: CASNDSPTVNGQFF. CDR3 sequence (DNA): TGTGCCAGTAATGACTCCCCCACGGTCAATGGGCAGTTCTTC.

The chain has TRBV7-2 and TRBJ2-1, with 7 bases that match TRBD1. The V gene end was trimmed by 6 bases and the J gene end by 7 bases; junction bases not matched to a gene: 9. Germline assignment: CDR1 SGHTA and CDR2 FQGNSA. The CDR3 consists of 14 residues. CDR3 protein: CASSGDRSRNEQFF. For the CDR3, the DNA is TGTGCCAGCAGTGGGGACAGAAGTAGGAATGAGCAGTTCTTC.

The chain couples TRBV27 to TRBJ1-5; 7 bases map to TRBD1. Germline V gene data show CDR1 as MNHEY and CDR2 as SMNVEV (reference sequence). Trimming took 1 base from V and 5 from J; bases not matched to a gene: 5. There are 15 residues in the CDR3. This CDR3 is CASSLYSGGYQPQHF. CDR3 DNA sequence: TGTGCCAGCAGTTTATATTCAGGGGGGTATCAGCCCCAGCATTTT.

The CDR3 DNA reads as TGTGCCAGCTCACCACTGGGACTAGCGGGCCGAGGGCGCTTCACAGATACGCAGTATTTT. Residues: CASSPLGLAGRGRFTDTQYF. This chain joins TRBV18 and TRBJ2-3; 12 bases fit TRBD2. J gave up 2 bases and V 1 base, and 13 bases lay outside the gene matches. Looked up from germline, CDR1 is KGHSH and CDR2 is LQKENI. This CDR3 region has 20 residues.

The chain has TRBV5-1 and TRBJ1-2; 9 nucleotides match TRBD1. Unmatched junction bases numbered 6, after V lost 4 bases and J lost 5 bases. Germline V gene lookup returns CDR1 SGHRS and CDR2 YFSETQ. The CDR3 runs 14 residues. CDR3 sequence reads: CASSMTGGRYGYTF. The CDR3 DNA sequence: TGCGCCAGCAGCATGACAGGGGGAAGGTATGGCTACACCTTC.

The chain links TRBV6-1 to TRBJ2-5; perhaps TRBD2 as D (5 bases). This CDR3 region has 15 residues. Germline values: CDR1 MNHNS, CDR2 SASEGT. Trimming shortened V by 2 bases and J by 2 bases, and 12 bases separated the two germline ends. The CDR3 coding sequence is TGTGCCAGCAGTGAACCCGGGCGGACTCAAGAGACCCAGTACTTC. Its protein product is CASSEPGRTQETQYF.

The chain carries TRBV7-2 and TRBJ1-5, with TRBD1 identical over 9 bases. The trim removed 5 bases at V and 4 bases at J, leaving 6 bases unmatched. The CDR3 loop spans 15 amino acids. Germline values: CDR1 SGHTA, CDR2 FQGNSA. CDR3 loop: CASSQQQGANQPQHF. For the CDR3, the DNA is TGTGCCAGCAGCCAACAACAGGGGGCTAATCAGCCCCAGCATTTT. The full variable domain, completed using reference TRBV7-2 and TRBJ1-5, is GAGVSQSPSNKVTEKGKDVELRCDPISGHTALYWYRQSLGQGLEFLIYFQGNSAPDKSGLPSDRFSAERTGGSVSTLTIQRTQQEDSAVYLCASSQQQGANQPQHFGDGTRLSIL.

The V gene is TRBV5-1, the J gene TRBJ2-5, with 9 bases that match TRBD1. The J call is doubtful: the DNA matches TRBJ2-7 better. Germline assignment: CDR1 SGHRS and CDR2 YFSETQ. The CDR3 covers 16 residues. The CDR3 region has the DNA TGCGCCAGCAGCTTGGCATTACGACAGGGGGCCTACGAGCAGTACTTC. Residues: CASSLALRQGAYEQYF.

The rearrangement links TRBV4-1 to TRBJ1-3, with D possibly TRBD1 on 6 matching bases. Germline V CDR1 and CDR2: MGHRA, YSYEKL. Deletions cut 4 bases from V and 7 bases from J, with 20 bases between. The CDR3 consists of 16 residues. CDR3 nucleotides: TGCGCCAGCAGCCCCCCGGATTACAGGGCAAGGAACACCATATATTTT. It codes for CASSPPDYRARNTIYF.

In this sample, this clone turned up a few times. The chain has TRBV7-9 and TRBJ1-4; D not resolved. Between the trimmed V and J ends, which lost 4 bases and 0 bases, there was a span of 6 bases. This CDR3 has 14 residues. Germline CDR1 reads SEHNR; CDR2 reads FQNEAQ (reference sequence). In DNA form, the CDR3 reads TGTGCCAGCAGCTCCATTGCAACTAATGAAAAACTGTTTTTT. Its protein product is CASSSIATNEKLFF. The full variable domain, its missing parts supplied by reference TRBV7-9 and TRBJ1-4, is DTGVSQNPRHKITKRGQNVTFRCDPISEHNRLYWYRQTLGQGPEFLTYFQNEAQLEKSRLLSDRFSAERPKGSFSTLEIQRTEQGDSAMYLCASSSIATNEKLFFGSGTQLSVL.

This clone has only a few counts. The gene calls are TRBV18 and TRBJ1-1; TRBD1 agrees at 8 bases. The CDR3 loop spans 14 amino acids. V shed 6 bases, J shed 4 bases, and the junction held 7 bases outside the gene matches. CDR1 and CDR2 (germline): KGHSH, LQKENI. This CDR3 reads CASSQGAGGTEAFF. CDR3 sequence (DNA): TGTGCCAGCTCCCAGGGGGCGGGTGGCACTGAAGCTTTCTTT.

This clone was found a few times. V gene TRBV5-4 combines with J gene TRBJ1-1, with TRBD1 as a possible D gene (5 bases). The CDR3 runs 13 residues. Germline CDR1 SGHNT, CDR2 YYREEE (reference sequence). Trimming took off 0 bases at V and 8 bases at J, with 11 bases between the two ends. The CDR3 region has the DNA TGTGCCAGCAGCTTGGTTGGGGCAGGGGAAGCTTTCTTT. As protein: CASSLVGAGEAFF. The full variable domain, with the rest looked up from reference TRBV5-4 and TRBJ1-1, is ETGVTQSPTHLIKTRGQQVTLRCSSQSGHNTVSWYQQALGQGPQFIFQYYREEENGRGNFPPRFSGLQFPNYSSELNVNALELDDSALYLCASSLVGAGEAFFGQGTRLTVV.

This clone was picked up one time. An end of the junction does not agree with germline; a read error may underlie this. Other DNA variants within this sample encode the same CDR3. This chain uses TRBV6-5 with TRBJ2-6; tentatively, D is TRBD1 (5 bases). The CDR3 runs to 15 residues. Germline V gene data show CDR1 as MNHEY and CDR2 as SVGAGI. CDR3 residues: CASSYQGSGANGLTF. CDR3 sequence (DNA): TGTGCCAGCAGTTACCAGGGCTCTGGGGCCAACGGCCTGACTTTC.

The rearrangement uses TRBV5-8 and TRBJ2-1; D gene uncertain. CDR3 length equals 16 residues. Germline V lookup: CDR1 SGHTS, CDR2 YDEGEE. V lost 4 bases to trimming and J lost 6 bases, with 20 bases between them. The CDR3 coding sequence is TGTGCCAGCAGCAGAAGACTCAAGGTTTTTGTCAATGAGCAGTTCTTC. Its translation: CASSRRLKVFVNEQFF.

The chain couples TRBV5-1 to TRBJ1-1, with D possibly being TRBD1 (5 bases). The V end was cut by 4 bases, the J end by 1 base, with 14 bases between. CDR3 size: 15 residues. From germline, CDR1 is SGHRS and CDR2 YFSETQ. This CDR3 is CASSMQGVENTEAFF. In DNA, the CDR3 is TGCGCCAGCAGCATGCAGGGTGTCGAGAACACTGAAGCTTTCTTT.

CDR3 coding DNA: TGCAGTGCGGAGGACCGAGATACGCAGTATTTT. It specifies CSAEDRDTQYF. The chain recombines TRBV20-1 with TRBJ2-3, with D tentatively TRBD2 (5 bases). Per the germline V gene, CDR1 is DFQATT and CDR2 is SNEGSKA (reference sequence). With 6 bases removed from V and 5 bases from J, the gap between germline ends came to 9 bases. CDR3 length equals 11 residues.

The chain carries TRBV18 and TRBJ1-5, with a tentative D call TRBD1 (5 bases). The V end lost 6 bases, the J end lost 4 bases, and 10 bases lay between the germline ends. The germline gives CDR1 KGHSH, CDR2 LQKENI. The CDR3 extends over 13 amino acids. As DNA, the CDR3 is TGTGCCAGCTCCCTCGACAGAAATCAGCCCCAGCATTTT. This gives the protein CASSLDRNQPQHF.

Remarks on this clone: Additional DNA sequences in this sample encode the identical CDR3. The chain recombines TRBV4-2 with TRBJ2-7; 7 positions agree with TRBD2. J gave up 4 bases and V 3 bases, and 6 bases lay outside the gene matches. CDR1 and CDR2 (germline): LGHNA, YNFKEQ. The CDR3 is made up of 14 amino acids. The CDR3 sequence is CASSHGLAEYEQYF. CDR3 nucleotides: TGTGCCAGCAGCCACGGGCTAGCGGAATACGAGCAGTACTTC.

The CDR3 sequence: CASSQRQFYGYTF. CDR3 DNA sequence: TGTGCCAGCAGCCAAAGACAGTTCTATGGCTACACCTTC. The chain couples TRBV14 to TRBJ1-2; D perhaps matches TRBD1 (5 bases). CDR1 is SGHDN, CDR2 FVKESK, per germline. CDR3 length equals 13 residues. V was trimmed by 2 bases and J by 4 bases, leaving 8 bases between them.

A few counts support this clone. One end of the junction varies from germline; a read error may be responsible. This rearrangement joins TRBV7-7 to TRBJ2-5; TRBD2 matches at 12 bases. The length of the CDR3 is 16 residues. From germline, CDR1 is SSHAT and CDR2 FNYEAQ (reference sequence). Here the CDR3 DNA reads TGTGCTAGCAGCTCTGACGGGACTAGCGGGCAAGAGACCCAGTACTTC. The encoded protein is CASSSDGTSGQETQYF.